This T cell receptor (beta chain) was identified during a study of OX40 agonist ivuxolimab in advanced cancers. Study at large: From about 20 to 79 years was the age range, with a mean of roughly 59 years, and 70% to 85% were male. Prior therapy, whether anti-PD-1, anti-PD-L1 or anti-CTLA-4, was allowed, and roughly 44% had some. Findings and limits, study-wide: With doses of 0.1-3.0 mg/kg, partial responders showed among the lowest clonal expansion. On average, CD8+ T cells had more expanded clones than CD4+.

To note about this clone: No antigen is known for it.

The CDR3 is 14 amino acids. V was cut by 5 bases and J by 1 base, with 11 bases left in between. The germline V gene has CDR1 MNHEY and CDR2 SMNVEV (reference sequence). Some clones are missing from TCRdb's copy, which holds only in-frame ones; the method was immunoSEQ multiplex PCR. The repertoire holds approximately 98,000 clones, with approximately 90% as singletons. The rearrangement links TRBV27 to TRBJ1-1, with a possible D match to TRBD1 (6 bases). The specimen was CD4+ or CD8+ T cells sorted from blood, collected in a trial of the OX40 agonist ivuxolimab. This sequence was found in an adult with an advanced solid tumor such as melanoma, head and neck, liver or kidney cancer. The CDR3 here is CASSARGPNTEAFF. For the CDR3, the DNA is TGTGCCAGCAGTGCCAGGGGACCGAACACTGAAGCTTTCTTT.